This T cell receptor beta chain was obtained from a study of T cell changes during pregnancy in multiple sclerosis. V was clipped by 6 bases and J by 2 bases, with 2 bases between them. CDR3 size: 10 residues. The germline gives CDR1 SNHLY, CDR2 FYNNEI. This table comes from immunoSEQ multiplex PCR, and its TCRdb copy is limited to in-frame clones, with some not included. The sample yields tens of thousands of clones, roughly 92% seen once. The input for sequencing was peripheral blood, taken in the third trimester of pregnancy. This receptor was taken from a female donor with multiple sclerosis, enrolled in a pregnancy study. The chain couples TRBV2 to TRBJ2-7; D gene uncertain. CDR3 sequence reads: CASSAYEQYF. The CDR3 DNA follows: TGTGCCAGCAGCGCCTACGAGCAGTACTTC.